This T cell receptor (beta chain) was documented in a study of blood T cell repertoires in COVID-19. About the study: From the United States, Italy and Spain came samples of acute and convalescent COVID-19. Sources were T cells, B-cell-depleted T cells, or PBMCs; the material itself was cDNA or gDNA.

The data were produced by immunoSEQ multiplex PCR, yet TCRdb's version contains in-frame clones alone and is incomplete. The sample consists of hundreds of thousands of clones, roughly 90% of them appearing once. Sequencing input: peripheral blood. The receptor's source is a woman in her twenties or thirties with active or convalescent COVID-19.

The CDR3 DNA reads TGCGCCAGCAGCGGGGGACAGGGAGGGAACTATGGCTACACCTTC. It encodes CASSGGQGGNYGYTF. This chain links TRBV5-1 with TRBJ1-2; TRBD1 aligns across 9 bases. V shed 4 bases and J 2 bases; nucleotides not matched to a gene: 6. CDR3 length equals 15 residues. CDR1 and CDR2 (germline): SGHRS, YFSETQ.